The subject of this entry is one TCR beta chain. This clone was observed a few times. The antigen it binds to is not known. The sample holds no much larger clone one base away, and base qualities are not on file. This record comes from a study of cytomegalovirus exposure and HLA in healthy donors (dated by TCRdb to the late 2010s). In the study overall: In an earlier analysis of roughly 590 of the donors, 250 to 350 Gb of sequence data and approximately 100 million unique TCR beta sequences from 180 million or so T cells were reported. An early release covering 550 to 700 HLA-typed donors comprised about 300 gigabases of sequencing data and approximately 80 million unique TCR sequences. Of the 300 to 450 genotyped donors, roughly 76% were placed in the genetic ancestry cluster associated with self-reported Caucasian donors. The study aimed to test whether cataloging public T cell receptors could reveal signatures of past pathogen exposure. Using immunosequencing, the study profiled T cell repertoires from around 680 subjects and related those repertoires to cytomegalovirus serostatus. In addition to the first cohort of around 670 subjects, a separate validation cohort of 120 different subjects was used. To predict cytomegalovirus infection status, the study combined high-throughput TCR immunosequencing, statistical association of individual TCRs with disease status, and machine learning. A later analysis re-analyzed previously published TCR beta repertoires from 660 or so donors and added high-resolution HLA genotyping to study TCR occurrence patterns. The later analysis used no new phenotypic data to find candidate immune exposures, relying instead on TCR beta sequences and their occurrence across donors. In an earlier analysis of around 540 of the donors, high-throughput TCR beta sequencing was used to judge whether each TCR beta V gene segment behaved as functional or pseudogenic. Donor age, sex, ethnicity and CMV serostatus were collected together with the repertoire data. A later genetic analysis used genome-wide SNP genotypes for about 65% of the 666 donors, treating that subset as a discovery cohort. All discovery cohort repertoires had been generated using a single sequencing platform. HLA typing covered class I and class II loci at four-digit resolution. The number of donors typed differed by locus, with roughly 620-630 for A, B, C, DRB1 and DQB1, around 520 for DQA1, approximately 570 for DPA1, and under 490 for DPB1. Because of strong linkage in the cohort, roughly five DR-DQ haplotypes were treated as single units for association and clustering. Across 398 genotyped donors of the cohort, an average of approximately 240,000 unique TCR beta nucleotide sequences per donor were sequenced, and roughly 20% of those sequences were non-productive. Here is what the overall study found, with its caveats: A later analysis reported that several top co-occurrence clusters appeared linked to parvovirus B19, influenza, CMV and Epstein-Barr virus. The authors suggested that the approach could potentially be generalized to other disease states and immunological phenotypes. Linkage disequilibrium might explain the correlated functional status among segregating V segments, but an unknown experimental factor could not be excluded. CMV serostatus was the only immune exposure information available for the cohort. A cluster of highly shared sequence variants was judged likely to represent a technical artifact of the sequencing pipeline. A later genetic analysis reported fewer N-insertions in productive TCRs among donors in an Asian-associated ancestry cluster than the roughly 720-donor mean. A later analysis found that TCR association rates varied across HLA loci, with DRB1 alleles showing the most associated TCRs and HLA-C alleles the fewest. At a false discovery rate of 0.05, a later analysis linked some 17,000 TCR beta sequences to specific HLA alleles. Three of the identified cytomegalovirus-associated TCR beta chains were confirmed in vitro to be specific for cytomegalovirus antigens. In both the original and validation cohorts, the classifier was reported to diagnose cytomegalovirus status with high specificity and sensitivity. While some public TCRs were present in many individuals, most TCR sequences turned up only very rarely across donors. In a later analysis, HLA-associated TCR beta chains showed more clonal expansion and lower generation probabilities than non-associated chains that were equally common. HLA typing was unavailable for some donors at each locus, so association tests used only the typed subset. A later analysis found that most CMV-associated TCR beta chains appeared HLA-restricted, with HLA associations seemingly driven largely by CMV exposure. The earlier analysis of approximately 590 of the donors excluded fewer than 20 rarely observed V segments, including chromosome 9 orphons, because counts were too low. In an earlier analysis of a few hundred of the donors, most TCR beta V segments were observed in productive rearrangements about 87% or about 30% of the time, broadly matching IMGT annotations. A further reported finding was that TCR beta sequences accurately predicted the HLA-A and HLA-B alleles for most subjects in the first cohort. Some IMGT-functional V segments, including TRBV6-2 and TRBV6-3, could not be told apart with the 87-base-pair reads, so those segments were excluded. Strong co-occurrence of HLA alleles, especially DR and DQ, made assigning TCR associations to individual alleles difficult. This cohort had only TCR beta chains sequenced, and the lack of alpha or paired-chain data limited which features could be detected. Sequencing depth was assumed to be roughly uniform across donors in the presence/absence analyses, though that assumption may not hold. In a later genetic analysis, a missense DCLRE1C variant was associated with V-gene and J-gene trimming of TCR beta chains, and the association was replicated in an independent cohort. The study gave a list of around 170 TCR beta chains associated with cytomegalovirus.

The cohort consisted of 666 healthy bone marrow donors. All cohort members were sampled while nominally healthy, although unrecorded immune exposures were likely present. The donor tested CMV seronegative and was one of the 352 seronegative cohort members. A peripheral blood sample was provided by each donor, and peripheral blood mononuclear cells were used for TCR beta sequencing. Genomic DNA was extracted from the blood cell samples with the Qiagen DNeasy Blood Extraction Kit. Receptor amplification or capture employed the immunoSEQ multiplex PCR assay. For the multiplex PCR, a mixture combining 60 forward primers for TCR Vbeta segments and 13 reverse primers for TCR Jbeta segments was used. Amplification of the CDR3 region of rearranged TCR beta genes was performed with a multiplex PCR assay on genomic DNA. The amplified TCR beta libraries were sequenced on the Illumina HiSeq System as 87-base-pair reads. The authors' analysis ran thus. A later analysis tallied roughly 78 million unique TCR beta chains across the 550 to 850 repertoires, and approximately 11 million of those chains were shared by two or more donors. A nearest-neighbor algorithm error-corrected the raw reads and collapsed the reads into unique sequences, merging closely related sequences to remove PCR and sequencing errors. CDR3 sequences were aligned to IMGT reference sequences to assign V, D and J gene segments. For a sequence to be retained, a match of at least six nucleotides to both a V gene segment and a J gene segment was required. Rearrangements were called productive when the CDR3 lacked stop codons and stayed in frame with V and J; all others were non-productive. Following IMGT convention, CDR3 was defined as the stretch from the second conserved V-encoded cysteine to the conserved J-encoded phenylalanine. The earlier analysis of about 620 of the donors excluded sequences that lacked an unambiguous match to a single V gene segment. An earlier analysis of almost 600 of the donors classified V segments as functional when productive rearrangements were above 56.7% and as segregating when the standard deviation between donors was above 5%. A statistical classification framework was built to diagnose cytomegalovirus status from the catalog of TCR beta chain sequences. V and J gene assignment, in a later analysis, came from comparing TCR nucleotide sequences with IMGT/GENE-DB human TR gene sequences. A later analysis assigned CDR3 sequences and most-parsimonious VDJ recombination scenarios with the TCRdist pipeline. In a later analysis, every TCR beta chain was defined by the combination of its CDR3 amino acid sequence and its V-gene family, and reads without a unique V-gene family were dropped. In a later analysis, nearly 600 highly shared, low-generation-probability nucleotide sequences were removed to address suspected cross-contamination and a sequencing artifact. For each public chain, a later analysis derived a clonal expansion index from normalized ranks of inferred template counts within each repertoire. Generation probabilities in a later analysis came from a VDJ recombination model fitted to out-of-frame rearrangements, and those results were checked against IGoR. A later analysis scored TCR-TCR, TCR-HLA and TCR-CMV co-occurrence with hypergeometric tests, applying a repertoire-size bias correction to TCR pairs. False discovery rates were estimated in a later analysis by permuting HLA or CMV assignments 20 times. In a later analysis, co-occurring TCRs were grouped with DBSCAN, and TCRdist sequence similarity was added when clustering was performed within HLA-allele-positive subsets. Repertoires with fewer than 30,000 or more than 120,000 public chains, plus five repertoires with anomalous nucleotide sharing, were excluded from co-occurrence clustering. TCRdb carries this immuneACCESS record with in-frame sequences only. Its versions omit some clonotypes, under half of them owing to an unresolved V gene in the studies checked, with the rest unexplained. That table is the source of V, J and clone size, and D and trimming were worked out from the DNA. The sample table holds over 150,000 clones, of which 75% to 85% were seen once. About 0.64% of the sample rests with the top ten.

There are 15 amino acids in the CDR3, from cysteine to phenylalanine inclusive. Just CDR3 DNA is preserved here, 45 bases in frame from base 1. Trimming costs V 3 bases and J 5 bases, and their ends lie 17 bases apart. CDR1 SGHTS and CDR2 YDEGEE were looked up in the germline V gene. The rearranged chain carries TRBV5-8 and TRBJ1-1, with TRBD1 tentatively as D gene (5 bases match). The sequenced sample was PBMCs. The receptor comes from a boy aged 5-17 years in good health and CMV-seronegative. This receptor has the CDR3 CASSSLSAGGTEAFF. The sequence in DNA is TGTGCCAGCAGCTCCCTATCTGCGGGGGGAACTGAAGCTTTCTTT.